These 17 T cell receptor beta chains came from one sample sequenced in a study of tumor and adjacent non-tumor tissue in lung cancer. A modified ARM-PCR protocol with three rounds of nested PCR amplified TCRbeta. One entry per CDR3 protein results from TCRdb running MiXCR on the multiplex PCR reads. The sample holds 70,000 to 80,000 distinct CDR3 sequences, 55% to 80% seen once. The template was RNA from unsorted bulk tissue. The sequenced material came from lung tumor tissue. The receptors were sampled from a woman aged 40 to 49 with non-small cell lung cancer.

The gene calls are TRBV6-2 or TRBV6-3 and TRBJ2-1, with TRBD2 matching 9 bases. This CDR3 contains 15 residues. Unmatched junction bases numbered 17, after V lost 7 bases and J lost 13 bases. CDR1 and CDR2 (germline): MNHEY, SVGEGT. The CDR3 is CASKFIAGVGNDQFF. CDR3 nucleotides: TGTGCCAGCAAATTTATAGCGGGAGTGGGCAACGATCAGTTCTTC.

Comment on this clonotype: Likely a read error: the CDR3 ends without its conserved phenylalanine or tryptophan. V and J are TRBV6-5 and TRBJ1-3; D is uncertain. The CDR3 spans 15 residues. Germline-derived CDR1 and CDR2 are MNHEY and SVGAGI. The CDR3 DNA sequence: TGTGCCAGCAGTTACTCGGTCAGCGCTGGAAACGCCATATATTTG. Its translation is CASSYSVSAGNAIYL.

Many counts were recorded for this clonotype. This sequence joins TRBV6-1 and TRBJ2-1, with 11 bases identical to TRBD2. After removal of 2 bases from V and 7 bases from J, the junction contained 7 bases not matched to a gene. Germline values: CDR1 MNHNS, CDR2 SASEGT. This CDR3 region has 16 residues. The CDR3 spells CASSERVAGGENEQFF. In nucleotides, the CDR3 is TGTGCCAGCAGTGAAAGGGTAGCGGGGGGGGAAAATGAGCAGTTCTTC.

Of note for this clonotype: Germline is not matched at one junction end, which may reflect a read error. The rearrangement joins TRBV11-2 to TRBJ1-1, with no clear D. This CDR3 has 15 residues. Germline CDR1 SGHAT, CDR2 FQNNGV. CDR3 protein: CASNANPTMNTEAFF. In DNA form, the CDR3 reads TGTGCCAGCAACGCCAACCCAACAATGAACACAGAAGCTTTCTTT. Drawing the rest from reference TRBV11-2 and TRBJ1-1, the complete variable domain is EAGVAQSPRYKIIEKRQSVAFWCNPISGHATLYWYQQILGQGPKLLIQFQNNGVVDDSQLPKDRFSAERLKGVDSTLKIQPAKLEDSAVYLCASNANPTMNTEAFFGQGTRLTVV.

In regard to this clonotype: This may stem from a read error, because a much larger clone lies one nucleotide away. The V gene is TRBV24-1, the J gene TRBJ2-7; D perhaps matches TRBD1 (5 bases). The V end lost 7 bases, the J end lost 3 bases, and 15 bases lay between the germline ends. Per the germline V gene, CDR1 is KGHDR and CDR2 is SFDVKD. This CDR3 is 14 amino acids long. CDR3 protein: CATSAETVGYEQYF. In DNA form, the CDR3 reads TGTGCCACCAGCGCCGAGACAGTCGGCTACGAGCAGTACTTC.

By share, this clonotype ranks as medium-sized. V and J are TRBV10-1 and TRBJ2-7, with TRBD2 matching 16 bases. The CDR3 runs 19 residues. Looked up from germline, CDR1 is WNHNN and CDR2 is SYGVQD (reference sequence). After removal of 7 bases from V and 4 bases from J, the junction contained 16 bases not matched to a gene. The CDR3 here is CASNGQDGTSGRAWYEQYF. The CDR3 DNA reads TGCGCCAGCAACGGACAGGACGGGACTAGCGGGAGGGCCTGGTACGAGCAGTACTTC.

In this sample, this clonotype turned up many times. The V call is TRBV12-3 or TRBV12-4, the J call TRBJ2-7; D possibly corresponds to TRBD1 (6 bases). The CDR3 sequence is 13 residues long. Trimming stripped 7 bases from V and 5 bases from J, with 15 bases between. The CDR3 spells CASTQGYSNEQYF. The DNA of the CDR3 is TGTGCCAGCACCCAGGGGTATAGTAACGAGCAGTACTTC.

This clonotype was recorded once. The junction departs from the called germline gene at one end, perhaps through a read error. V and J are TRBV11-2 and TRBJ2-5, with D perhaps matching TRBD2 (6 bases). The CDR3 is 16 residues long. In germline, CDR1 is SGHAT, CDR2 FQNNGV. The CDR3 nucleotides read TGCGCCAACAGCTTAGTTCGGCGGAGGGCCCAAGAGACCCAGTACTTC. As protein: CANSLVRRRAQETQYF.

V is TRBV29-1 and J is TRBJ2-5; the match to TRBD2 covers 7 bases. The CDR3 is 15 residues long. V lost 3 bases and J lost 10; bases outside the gene matches: 17. Germline CDR1 SQVTM, CDR2 ANQGSEA. The CDR3 region has the DNA TGCAGCGTTGATTCCGCTGGCAGCCTGGGGGGGATCCAGTACTTC. It is translated as CSVDSAGSLGGIQYF.

V and J are TRBV5-6 and TRBJ2-6, with D possibly TRBD1 on 5 matching bases. The CDR3 consists of 13 residues. CDR1 and CDR2 (germline): SGHDT, YYEEEE. Trimming removed 3 bases at V and 11 bases at J, with 12 bases between. DNA of the CDR3: TGTGCCAGCAGCTCGGCAGGGTCCGACGTCCTGACTTTC. This sequence encodes CASSSAGSDVLTF. The entire variable domain, with the rest obtained from reference TRBV5-6 and TRBJ2-6, is as follows: DAGVTQSPTHLIKTRGQQVTLRCSPKSGHDTVSWYQQALGQGPQFIFQYYEEEERQRGNFPDRFSGHQFPNYSSELNVNALLLGDSALYLCASSSAGSDVLTFGAGSRLTVL.

The chain recombines TRBV11-2 with TRBJ2-5; D is ambiguous. The CDR3 is made up of 14 amino acids. Germline V lookup: CDR1 SGHAT, CDR2 FQNNGV. Trimming removed 9 bases from V and 7 bases from J, with 21 bases in between. This CDR3 is CASSLSSTKATQYF. CDR3 DNA sequence: TGTGCCAGTAGCCTGAGTAGCACCAAAGCGACCCAGTACTTC.

With regard to this clonotype: Since the CDR3 does not end with the conserved phenylalanine or tryptophan, this likely comes from a read error. This chain joins TRBV7-9 and TRBJ2-5, with D perhaps matching TRBD1 (6 bases). The germline V gene has CDR1 SEHNR and CDR2 FQNEAQ (reference sequence). This CDR3 comprises 17 residues. The CDR3 loop is CASSLGMGATYQETQYL. CDR3 DNA: TGTGCAAGCAGCTTAGGAATGGGGGCTACGTACCAAGAGACCCAGTACCTC.

About this clonotype itself: No conserved phenylalanine or tryptophan ends this CDR3, so it is likely a read error. The J gene is TRBJ2-5, the V gene TRBV30, with D possibly called TRBD1 or TRBD2 (7 bases each). The DNA end lines up better with TRBJ2-1; the J call may be wrong. Germline CDR1 reads GTSNPN; CDR2 reads SVGIG (reference sequence). CDR3 length: 15 amino acids. In DNA form, the CDR3 reads TGTGCCTGGAGTATTGGCCAGGGGGGGAAGGAGACCCAGTTCTAC. Translation: CAWSIGQGGKETQFY.

This clonotype was picked up many times. J is TRBJ1-2 and V is TRBV4-1, with unresolved D. Trimming removed 0 bases at V and 2 bases at J, with 7 bases between. CDR3 length equals 14 residues. The germline V gene encodes CDR1 MGHRA and CDR2 YSYEKL. Here the CDR3 reads CASSQEAVNYGYTF. Here the CDR3 DNA reads TGCGCCAGCAGCCAAGAGGCGGTCAACTATGGCTACACCTTC.

This sequence joins TRBV6-1 and TRBJ2-5; 11 nucleotides match TRBD2. CDR1 is MNHNS, CDR2 SASEGT, per germline. Losses at the gene ends were 3 bases for V and 10 bases for J; bases not matched to a gene: 16. CDR3 length: 17 residues. The CDR3 spells CASSDGTSGRIQDSQYF. CDR3 DNA sequence: TGTGCCAGCAGTGATGGGACTAGCGGAAGGATTCAAGATAGCCAGTACTTC.

This clonotype was recorded many times. The V and J genes are TRBV4-1 and TRBJ2-7, with 9 bases lining up with TRBD1. The CDR3 totals 15 residues. The V segment lost 1 base and the J segment 4 bases; nucleotides outside the gene matches: 5. The germline V gene has CDR1 MGHRA and CDR2 YSYEKL. CDR3 loop: CASSQGTGDRYEQYF. CDR3 nucleotides: TGCGCCAGCAGCCAAGGGACAGGGGATCGTTACGAGCAGTACTTC.

For this clonotype: One end of the junction does not line up with germline, which may come from a read error. This chain links TRBV20-1 with TRBJ2-3; D remains unclear. The CDR3 consists of 16 residues. Looked up from germline, CDR1 is DFQATT and CDR2 is SNEGSKA (reference sequence). CDR3 DNA sequence: TGCAATGCTAAGGACGACCCCAGGAGAGACATAGATACGCAGTATTTT. Amino acid sequence: CNAKDDPRRDIDTQYF.